The 7 T cell receptor beta chains listed next were all sequenced from one sample in a study of blood T cell repertoires in COVID-19. TCRdb's table, derived via immunoSEQ multiplex PCR, lists solely in-frame clones and lacks some. The sample carries about 34,000 clones, around 90% recorded once. The sample was peripheral blood. All receptors come from an older man with acute or convalescent COVID-19.

This rearrangement joins TRBV28 to TRBJ1-5; 7 bases map to TRBD1. The V gene's germline CDR1 is MDHEN and CDR2 SYDVKM. There are 17 residues in the CDR3. The J segment lost 3 bases and the V segment lost 3 bases, leaving 11 bases of the junction unmatched. The CDR3 here is CASSFGFEDRFNQPQHF. The CDR3 DNA sequence: TGTGCCAGCAGTTTTGGTTTTGAGGACAGGTTCAATCAGCCCCAGCATTTT.

The chain joins TRBV5-4 to TRBJ2-1, with 8 bases matching TRBD2. This CDR3 has 20 residues. Germline V gene data show CDR1 as SGHNT and CDR2 as YYREEE (reference sequence). The V segment lost 4 bases and the J segment 0 bases; nucleotides outside the gene matches: 18. In nucleotides, the CDR3 is TGTGCCAGCAGCAGACGCGTCAGGCGGGGGGCTTCTTTCTCCTACAATGAGCAGTTCTTC. This translates into CASSRRVRRGASFSYNEQFF.

This clone occurred a few times. The chain combines TRBV6-5 with TRBJ1-5; perhaps TRBD1 as D (6 bases). The germline CDR1 and CDR2 sequences are MNHEY and SVGAGI. V was cut by 6 bases and J by 0 bases, with 12 bases left in between. This CDR3 contains 15 residues. The CDR3 DNA sequence: TGTGCCAGCAGACAGGGAGTATATAGCAATCAGCCCCAGCATTTT. This encodes CASRQGVYSNQPQHF.

The chain carries TRBV5-6 and TRBJ2-3; perhaps TRBD1 as D (5 bases). The CDR3 spans 15 residues. V dropped 2 bases and J dropped 3 bases, with 13 bases sitting between them. CDR1 is SGHDT and CDR2 is YYEEEE in the germline V gene. CDR3 protein: CASSFSGKWTDTQYF. CDR3 DNA sequence: TGTGCCAGCAGCTTTTCAGGGAAGTGGACAGATACGCAGTATTTT.

The V gene is TRBV2, the J gene TRBJ1-1; D not certain. V was cut by 10 bases and J by 1 base, with 13 bases left in between. The CDR3 is 13 residues long. Germline V CDR1 and CDR2: SNHLY, FYNNEI. The CDR3 sequence: CATRPDTNTEAFF. CDR3 DNA sequence: TGTGCCACTCGACCCGACACGAACACTGAAGCTTTCTTT.

V gene TRBV7-8 combines with J gene TRBJ2-7; TRBD1 aligns across 8 bases. The CDR3 covers 19 residues. With 0 bases clipped from V and 0 bases from J, the junction kept 13 bases outside the gene matches. Germline assignment: CDR1 SGHVS and CDR2 FQNEAQ. In DNA form, the CDR3 reads TGTGCCAGCAGCTTAGCGACAGGGGCAACATCCAGTAGCTCCTACGAGCAGTACTTC. It translates to CASSLATGATSSSSYEQYF.

The V and J genes are TRBV5-1 and TRBJ2-7; D may be TRBD1 (6 bases). The germline CDR1 and CDR2 sequences are SGHRS and YFSETQ. V lost 4 bases to trimming and J lost 5 bases, with 19 bases between them. The CDR3 runs to 15 residues. The CDR3 DNA follows: TGCGCCAGCAGCAGGACCGGGACACCCTTGGACGAGCAGTACTTC. As protein: CASSRTGTPLDEQYF.